The TCR beta chain described here comes from a study of cytomegalovirus exposure and HLA in healthy donors. Whole-study findings and limits: Analyzed later, association rates of TCRs varied across HLA loci, with DRB1 most and HLA-C fewest. An assumption of roughly uniform sequencing depth across donors underlay the presence/absence analyses. In a later analysis, several top co-occurrence clusters appeared linked to parvovirus B19, influenza, CMV and Epstein-Barr virus.

In the PCR, 60 Vbeta and 13 Jbeta primers were used. Sequencing was performed with immunoSEQ multiplex PCR; in TCRdb, only in-frame clones are kept and a portion is missing. The sample gives 35,000 to 45,000 clones, over 60% of which show up once; about 6% is in the top ten. As to this clone: Its matching antigen is unknown.

The sample consisted of PBMCs. The clonotype originates from a man aged 30 to 39 in good health and CMV-seronegative.

The CDR3 protein is CASRRATNTEAFF. CDR3 nucleotide sequence: TGTGCCAGCAGGAGGGCGACTAACACTGAAGCTTTCTTT. The chain uses TRBV6-5 and TRBJ1-1, with D unresolved. Germline-derived CDR1 and CDR2 are MNHEY and SVGAGI. Trimming removed 6 bases at V and 2 bases at J, with 10 bases between. This CDR3 has 13 amino acids.